This T cell receptor beta chain was recovered during a study of PD-1 blockade in classical Hodgkin lymphoma. TCRdb's table, derived via immunoSEQ multiplex PCR, lists solely in-frame clones and lacks some. The data contain about 34,000 clones, less than 85% of them singletons. Each patient's relapse followed autologous stem cell transplantation, and brentuximab vedotin exposure varied. The source material was peripheral blood mononuclear cells (PBMCs), sampled before the second cycle of nivolumab. The origin of this receptor is a human donor with classical Hodgkin lymphoma.

CDR3 in amino acids: CASSIQTQGANYGYTF. The CDR3 DNA reads as TGTGCCAGTAGTATTCAAACACAGGGGGCTAACTATGGCTACACCTTC. J is TRBJ1-2 and V is TRBV19; 8 bases are a match to TRBD1. CDR3 length equals 16 residues. V lost 3 bases and J lost 0; bases outside the gene matches: 6. Germline assignment: CDR1 LNHDA and CDR2 SQIVND (reference sequence).